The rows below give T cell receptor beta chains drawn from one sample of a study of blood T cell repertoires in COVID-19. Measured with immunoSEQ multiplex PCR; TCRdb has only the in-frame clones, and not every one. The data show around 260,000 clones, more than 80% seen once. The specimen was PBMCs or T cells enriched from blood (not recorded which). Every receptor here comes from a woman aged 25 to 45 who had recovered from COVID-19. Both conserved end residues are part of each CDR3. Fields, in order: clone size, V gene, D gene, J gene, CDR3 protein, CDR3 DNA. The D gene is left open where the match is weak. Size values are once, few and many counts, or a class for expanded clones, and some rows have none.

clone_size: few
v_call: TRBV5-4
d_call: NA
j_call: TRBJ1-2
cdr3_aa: CASSPRALANYGYTF
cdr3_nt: TGTGCCAGCAGCCCCAGGGCGTTAGCTAACTATGGCTACACCTTC

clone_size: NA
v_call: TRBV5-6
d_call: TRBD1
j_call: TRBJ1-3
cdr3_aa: CASSLTGTGTPSSGNTIYF
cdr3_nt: TGTGCCAGCAGCCTGACCGGGACAGGGACACCCAGCTCTGGAAACACCATATATTTT

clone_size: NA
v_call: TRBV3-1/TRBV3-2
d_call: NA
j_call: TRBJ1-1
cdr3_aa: CASSQSKAGPSFAEAFF
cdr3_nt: TGTGCCAGCAGCCAATCTAAGGCAGGGCCGTCTTTTGCAGAAGCTTTCTTT

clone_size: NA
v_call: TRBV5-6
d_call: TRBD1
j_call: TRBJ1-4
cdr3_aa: CASSSTDRGGEKLFF
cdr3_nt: TGTGCCAGCAGCTCAACGGACAGGGGGGGAGAAAAACTGTTTTTT

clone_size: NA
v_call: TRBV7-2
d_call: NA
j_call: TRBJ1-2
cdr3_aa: CASSLDLHNRDGYTF
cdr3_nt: TGTGCCAGCAGCTTAGACCTCCATAACAGGGATGGCTACACCTTC

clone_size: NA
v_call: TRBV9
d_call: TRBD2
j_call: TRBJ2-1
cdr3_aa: CASSVGLAGDRNEQFF
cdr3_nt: TGTGCCAGCAGCGTAGGTCTAGCGGGAGATCGTAATGAGCAGTTCTTC

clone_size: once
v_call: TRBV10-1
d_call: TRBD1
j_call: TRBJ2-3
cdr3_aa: CASSESGTGTDTQYF
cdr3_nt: TGCGCCAGCAGTGAGTCGGGGACAGGGACAGATACGCAGTATTTT

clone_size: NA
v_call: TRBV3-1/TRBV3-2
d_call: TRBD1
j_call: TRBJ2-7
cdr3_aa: CASSRGQHSYEQYF
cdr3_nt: TGTGCCAGCAGCCGGGGACAGCACTCCTACGAGCAGTACTTC

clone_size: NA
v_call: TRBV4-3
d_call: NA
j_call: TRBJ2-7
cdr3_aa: CASSQEGGPTGEQYF
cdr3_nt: TGCGCCAGCAGCCAAGAGGGGGGGCCTACAGGCGAGCAGTACTTC

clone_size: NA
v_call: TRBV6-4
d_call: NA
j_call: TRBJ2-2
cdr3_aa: CATHPTMTNTGELFF
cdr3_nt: TGTGCCACCCACCCGACTATGACCAACACCGGGGAGCTGTTTTTT

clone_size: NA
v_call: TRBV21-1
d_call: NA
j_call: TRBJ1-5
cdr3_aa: CASSSLKGDNQPQHF
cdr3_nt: TGTGCCAGCAGCAGCCTAAAGGGGGATAATCAGCCCCAGCATTTT

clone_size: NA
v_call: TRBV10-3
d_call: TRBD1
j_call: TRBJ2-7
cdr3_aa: CAISTWTGRYEQYF
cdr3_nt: TGTGCCATTTCTACCTGGACAGGGAGATACGAGCAGTACTTC

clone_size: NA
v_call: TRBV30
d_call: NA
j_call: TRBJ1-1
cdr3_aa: CAWSGARGAAFF
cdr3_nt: TGTGCCTGGAGTGGGGCCAGGGGAGCAGCTTTCTTT

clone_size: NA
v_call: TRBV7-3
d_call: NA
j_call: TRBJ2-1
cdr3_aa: CASSHPGPYNEQFF
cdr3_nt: TGTGCCAGCAGCCACCCGGGTCCCTACAATGAGCAGTTCTTC

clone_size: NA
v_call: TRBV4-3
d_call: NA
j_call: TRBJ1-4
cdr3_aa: CASSQAPGETTNEKLFF
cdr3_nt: TGCGCCAGCAGCCAAGCTCCAGGGGAGACCACTAATGAAAAACTGTTTTTT

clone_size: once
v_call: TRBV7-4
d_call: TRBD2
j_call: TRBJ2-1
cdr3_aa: CASSLGGSGRIGEQFF
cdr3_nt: TGTGCCAGCAGCTTAGGGGGTAGCGGGAGGATTGGGGAGCAGTTCTTC

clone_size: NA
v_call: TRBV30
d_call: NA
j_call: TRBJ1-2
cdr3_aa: CAWSGGGYYGYTF
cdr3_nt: TGTGCCTGGAGTGGGGGAGGGTACTATGGCTACACCTTC

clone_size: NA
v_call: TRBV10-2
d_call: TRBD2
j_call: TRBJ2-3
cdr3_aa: CASRDYGSGTDTQYF
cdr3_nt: TGCGCCAGCCGGGACTACGGGTCTGGCACAGATACGCAGTATTTT

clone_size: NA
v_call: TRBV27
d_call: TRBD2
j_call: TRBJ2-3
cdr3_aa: CASSLSGLAGVRPDTQYF
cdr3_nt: TGTGCCAGCAGTTTATCGGGACTAGCGGGAGTCCGGCCAGATACGCAGTATTTT

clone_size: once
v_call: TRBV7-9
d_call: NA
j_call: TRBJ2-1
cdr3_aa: CASSLPIQKLAYNEQFF
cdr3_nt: TGTGCCAGCAGCTTACCTATACAGAAACTAGCCTACAATGAGCAGTTCTTC

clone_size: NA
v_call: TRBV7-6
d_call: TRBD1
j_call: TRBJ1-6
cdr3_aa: CASRRGQGARSPLHF
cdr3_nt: TGTGCCAGCAGGAGGGGACAGGGGGCGAGATCACCCCTCCACTTT

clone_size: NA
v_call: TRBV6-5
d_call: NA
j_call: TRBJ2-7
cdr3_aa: CASSYRWSYEQYF
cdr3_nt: TGTGCCAGCAGTTACCGGTGGTCCTACGAGCAGTACTTC

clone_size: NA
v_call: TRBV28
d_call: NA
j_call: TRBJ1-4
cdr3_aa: CASSLGLTNEKLFF
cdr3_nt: TGTGCCAGCAGTTTAGGCCTGACTAATGAAAAACTGTTTTTT

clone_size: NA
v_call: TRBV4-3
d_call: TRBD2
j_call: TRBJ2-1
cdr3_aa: CASSQGASGSYYNEQFF
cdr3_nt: TGCGCCAGCAGCCAAGGGGCTAGCGGGAGTTACTACAATGAGCAGTTCTTC

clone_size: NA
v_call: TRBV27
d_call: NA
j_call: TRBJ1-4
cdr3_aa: CASKREDANEKLFF
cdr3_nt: TGTGCCAGCAAGAGGGAGGATGCTAATGAAAAACTGTTTTTT

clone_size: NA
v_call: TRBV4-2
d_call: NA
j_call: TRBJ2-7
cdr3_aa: CASSQDLPPLELGQYF
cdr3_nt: TGTGCCAGCAGCCAAGATCTGCCCCCACTAGAGCTCGGGCAGTACTTC

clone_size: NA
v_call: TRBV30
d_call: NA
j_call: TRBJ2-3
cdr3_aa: CAWSKTFKRTDTQYF
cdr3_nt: TGTGCCTGGAGCAAGACATTCAAACGCACAGATACGCAGTATTTT

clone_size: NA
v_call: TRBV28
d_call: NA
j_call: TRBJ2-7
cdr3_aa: CASSLGDSRKEQYF
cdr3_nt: TGTGCCAGCAGTCTAGGGGACTCACGGAAAGAGCAGTACTTC

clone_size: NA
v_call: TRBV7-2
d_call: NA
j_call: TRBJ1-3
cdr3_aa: CASSAGTGNTIYF
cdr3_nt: TGTGCCAGCAGCGCAGGGACTGGAAACACCATATATTTT

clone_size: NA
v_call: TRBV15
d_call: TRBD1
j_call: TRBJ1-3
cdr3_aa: CATSRGDRTGNTIYF
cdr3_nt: TGTGCCACCAGCAGAGGGGACAGGACTGGAAACACCATATATTTT

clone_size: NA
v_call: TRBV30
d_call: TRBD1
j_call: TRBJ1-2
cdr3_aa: CAWSVIQGGGYTF
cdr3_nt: TGTGCCTGGAGTGTAATCCAGGGGGGCGGCTACACCTTC

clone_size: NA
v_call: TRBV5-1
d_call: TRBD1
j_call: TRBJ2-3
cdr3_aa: CASSTRGQGLSDTQYF
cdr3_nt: TGCGCCAGCAGCACGCGGGGACAGGGTCTGTCAGATACGCAGTATTTT

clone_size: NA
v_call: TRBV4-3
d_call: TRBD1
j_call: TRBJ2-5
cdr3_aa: CASSQDGQGMETQYF
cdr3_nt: TGCGCCAGCAGCCAAGATGGACAGGGGATGGAGACCCAGTACTTC

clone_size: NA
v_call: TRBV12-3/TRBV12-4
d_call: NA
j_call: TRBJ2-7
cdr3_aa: CASSLRTNYEQYF
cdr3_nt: TGTGCCAGCAGTTTAAGGACTAACTACGAGCAGTACTTC

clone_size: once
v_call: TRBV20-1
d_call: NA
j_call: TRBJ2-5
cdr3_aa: CSATGDETQYF
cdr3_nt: TGCAGTGCTACAGGGGACGAGACCCAGTACTTC

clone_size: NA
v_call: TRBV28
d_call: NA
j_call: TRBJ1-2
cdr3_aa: CASSLDSIYGYTF
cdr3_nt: TGTGCCAGCAGTTTGGACAGCATCTATGGCTACACCTTC

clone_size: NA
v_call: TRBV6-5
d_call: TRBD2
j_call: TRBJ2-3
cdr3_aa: CASRTSGRQDTQYF
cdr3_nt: TGTGCCAGCAGGACTAGCGGGAGACAAGATACGCAGTATTTT

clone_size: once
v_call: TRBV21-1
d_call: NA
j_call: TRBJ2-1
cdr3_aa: CASITTSGYNEQFF
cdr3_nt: TGTGCCAGCATCACGACTAGCGGATACAATGAGCAGTTCTTC

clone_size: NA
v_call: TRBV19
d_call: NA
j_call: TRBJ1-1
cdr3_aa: CASSFRGMNTEAFF
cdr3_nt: TGTGCCAGTAGTTTCAGGGGTATGAACACTGAAGCTTTCTTT

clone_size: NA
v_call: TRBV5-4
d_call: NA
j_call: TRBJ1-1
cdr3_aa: CASSLLRDTEAFF
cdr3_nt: TGTGCCAGCAGCTTGCTTCGGGACACTGAAGCTTTCTTT

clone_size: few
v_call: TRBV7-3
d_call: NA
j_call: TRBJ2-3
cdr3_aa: CASSRLDSHTQYF
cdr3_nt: TGTGCCAGCAGCCGGCTGGACTCCCATACGCAGTATTTT

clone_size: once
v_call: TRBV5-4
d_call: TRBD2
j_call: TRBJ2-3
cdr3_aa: CASRPASGSDYTQYF
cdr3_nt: TGTGCCAGCAGGCCAGCTAGCGGGAGCGACTATACGCAGTATTTT

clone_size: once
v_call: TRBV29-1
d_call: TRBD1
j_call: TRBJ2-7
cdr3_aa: CSVKDRGSYEQYF
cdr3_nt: TGCAGCGTTAAAGACAGGGGATCCTACGAGCAGTACTTC

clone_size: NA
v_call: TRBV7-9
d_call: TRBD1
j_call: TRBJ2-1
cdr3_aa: CASSEGQGAYNEQFF
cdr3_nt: TGTGCCAGCTCCGAGGGACAGGGGGCCTACAATGAGCAGTTCTTC

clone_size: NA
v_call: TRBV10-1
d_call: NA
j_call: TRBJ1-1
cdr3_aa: CASSYTGNTEAFF
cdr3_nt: TGCGCCAGCAGCTACACAGGGAACACTGAAGCTTTCTTT

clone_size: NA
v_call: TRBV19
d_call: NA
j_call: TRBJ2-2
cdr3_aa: CASSIGFGSGATGELFF
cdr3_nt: TGTGCCAGTAGTATAGGATTTGGGTCAGGGGCCACCGGGGAGCTGTTTTTT

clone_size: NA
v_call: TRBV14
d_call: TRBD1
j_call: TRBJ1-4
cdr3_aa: CASRQGGAFEKLFF
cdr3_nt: TGTGCCAGCAGACAGGGGGGGGCCTTCGAAAAACTGTTTTTT

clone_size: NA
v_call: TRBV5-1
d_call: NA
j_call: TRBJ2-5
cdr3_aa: CASRGSGTLTQYF
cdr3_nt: TGCGCCAGCAGGGGGAGCGGAACCTTGACCCAGTACTTC

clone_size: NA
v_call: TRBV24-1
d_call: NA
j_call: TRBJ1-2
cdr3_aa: CATSDLSGNGYTF
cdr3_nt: TGTGCCACCAGTGATTTATCAGGGAATGGCTACACCTTC

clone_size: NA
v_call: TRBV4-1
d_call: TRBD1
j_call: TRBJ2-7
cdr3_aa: CASSQEGDRGYEQYF
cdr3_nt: TGCGCCAGCAGCCAAGAAGGGGACAGGGGGTACGAGCAGTACTTC